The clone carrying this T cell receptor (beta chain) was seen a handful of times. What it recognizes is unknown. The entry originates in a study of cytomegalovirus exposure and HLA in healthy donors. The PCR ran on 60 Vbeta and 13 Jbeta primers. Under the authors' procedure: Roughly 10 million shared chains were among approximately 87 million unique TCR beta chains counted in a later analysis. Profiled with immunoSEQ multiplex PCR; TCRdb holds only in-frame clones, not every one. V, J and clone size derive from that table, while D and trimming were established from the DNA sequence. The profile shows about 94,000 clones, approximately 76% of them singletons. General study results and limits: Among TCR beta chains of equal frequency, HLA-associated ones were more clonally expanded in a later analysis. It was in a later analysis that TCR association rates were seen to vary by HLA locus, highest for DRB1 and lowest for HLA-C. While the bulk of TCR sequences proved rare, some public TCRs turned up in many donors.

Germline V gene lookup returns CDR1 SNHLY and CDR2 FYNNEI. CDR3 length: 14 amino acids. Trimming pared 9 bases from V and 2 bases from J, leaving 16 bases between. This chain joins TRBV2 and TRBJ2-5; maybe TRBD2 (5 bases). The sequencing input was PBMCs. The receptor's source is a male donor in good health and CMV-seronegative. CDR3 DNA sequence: TGTGCCAGTCGACTATCGAGCCTACAAGAGACCCAGTACTTC. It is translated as CASRLSSLQETQYF.